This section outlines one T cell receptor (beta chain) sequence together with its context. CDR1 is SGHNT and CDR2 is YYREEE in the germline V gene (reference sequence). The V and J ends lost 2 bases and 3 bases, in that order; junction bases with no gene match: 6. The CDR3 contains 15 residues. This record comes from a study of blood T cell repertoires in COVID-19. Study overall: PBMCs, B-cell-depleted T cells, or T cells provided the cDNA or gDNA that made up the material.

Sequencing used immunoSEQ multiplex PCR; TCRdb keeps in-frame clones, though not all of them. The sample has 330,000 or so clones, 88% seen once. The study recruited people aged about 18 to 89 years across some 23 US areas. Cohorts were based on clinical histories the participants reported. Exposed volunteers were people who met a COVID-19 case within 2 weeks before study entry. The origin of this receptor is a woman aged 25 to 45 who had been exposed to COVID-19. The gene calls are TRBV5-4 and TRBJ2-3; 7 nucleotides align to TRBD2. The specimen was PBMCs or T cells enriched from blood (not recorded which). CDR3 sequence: CASSFRAGATDTQYF. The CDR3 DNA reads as TGTGCCAGCAGCTTCCGCGCGGGAGCAACAGATACGCAGTATTTT.